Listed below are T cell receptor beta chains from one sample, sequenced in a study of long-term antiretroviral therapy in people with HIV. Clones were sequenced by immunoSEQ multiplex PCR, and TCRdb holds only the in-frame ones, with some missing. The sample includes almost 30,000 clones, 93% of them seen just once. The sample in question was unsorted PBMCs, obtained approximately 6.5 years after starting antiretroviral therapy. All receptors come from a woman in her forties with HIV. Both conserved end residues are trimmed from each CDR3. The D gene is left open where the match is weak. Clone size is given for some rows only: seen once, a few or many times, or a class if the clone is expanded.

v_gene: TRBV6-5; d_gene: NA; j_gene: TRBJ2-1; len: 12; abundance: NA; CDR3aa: ASRPIPGGNEQF
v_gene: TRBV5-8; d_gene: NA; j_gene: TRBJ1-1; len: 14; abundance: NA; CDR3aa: ASSLKGGTRDTEAF
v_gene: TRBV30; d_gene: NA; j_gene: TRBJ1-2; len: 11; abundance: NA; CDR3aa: AWSVGPNYGYT
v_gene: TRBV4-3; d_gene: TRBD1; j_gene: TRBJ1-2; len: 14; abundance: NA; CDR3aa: ASSQLTTGGDYGYT
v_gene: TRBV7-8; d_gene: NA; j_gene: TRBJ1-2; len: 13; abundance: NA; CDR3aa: ASSFDRTTNYGYT
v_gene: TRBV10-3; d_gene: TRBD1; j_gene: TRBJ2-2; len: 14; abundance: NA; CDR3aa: AIRVSGTGNTGELF
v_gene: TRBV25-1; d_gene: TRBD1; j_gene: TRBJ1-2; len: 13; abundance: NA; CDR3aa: ASSDMTGRGNGYT
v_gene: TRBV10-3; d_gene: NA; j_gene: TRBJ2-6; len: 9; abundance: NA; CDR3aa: AIMDTNVLT
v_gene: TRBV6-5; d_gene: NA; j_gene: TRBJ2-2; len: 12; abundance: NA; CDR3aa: ASRNPGPTGELF
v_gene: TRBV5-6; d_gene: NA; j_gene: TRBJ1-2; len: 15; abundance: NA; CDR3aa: ASSPTGTPERNYGYT
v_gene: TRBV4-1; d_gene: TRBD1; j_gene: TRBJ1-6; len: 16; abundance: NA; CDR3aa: ASSQDLLGDRGGSPLH
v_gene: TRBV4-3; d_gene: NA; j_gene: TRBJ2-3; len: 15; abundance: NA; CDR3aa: AGFSTQGEDGTDTQY
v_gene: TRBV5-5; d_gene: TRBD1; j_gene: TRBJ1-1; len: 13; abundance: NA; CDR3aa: ASSSHGTANTEAF
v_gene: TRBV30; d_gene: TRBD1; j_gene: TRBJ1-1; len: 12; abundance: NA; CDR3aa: ACARGTGVPEAF
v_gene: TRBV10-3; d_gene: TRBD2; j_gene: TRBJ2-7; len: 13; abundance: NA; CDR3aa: AIRTLLAGEDEQY
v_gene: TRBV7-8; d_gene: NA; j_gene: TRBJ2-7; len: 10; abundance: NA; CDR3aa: ASSFGQNEQY
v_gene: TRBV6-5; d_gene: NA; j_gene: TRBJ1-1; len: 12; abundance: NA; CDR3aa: ASSRRGWNTEAF
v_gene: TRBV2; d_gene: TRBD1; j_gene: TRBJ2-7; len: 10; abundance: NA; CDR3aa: ASNLQGREQY
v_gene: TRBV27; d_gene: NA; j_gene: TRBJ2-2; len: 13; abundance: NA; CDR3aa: ASSLGAPGTGELF
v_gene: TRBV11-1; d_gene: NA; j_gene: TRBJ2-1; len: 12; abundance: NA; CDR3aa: ASRAIKGGHEQF
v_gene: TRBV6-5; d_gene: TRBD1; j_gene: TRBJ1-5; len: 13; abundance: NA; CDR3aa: ASSYSGTGSQPQH
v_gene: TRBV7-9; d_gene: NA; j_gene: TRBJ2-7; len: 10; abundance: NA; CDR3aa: ASSPGAYEQY
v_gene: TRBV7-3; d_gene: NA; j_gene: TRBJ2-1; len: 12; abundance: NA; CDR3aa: ASSSAGTYNEQF
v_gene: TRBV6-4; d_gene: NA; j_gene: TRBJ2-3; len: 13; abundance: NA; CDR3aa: ASSERGYFTDTQY
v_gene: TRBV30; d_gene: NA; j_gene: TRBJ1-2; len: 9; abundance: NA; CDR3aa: AWNSGSGYT
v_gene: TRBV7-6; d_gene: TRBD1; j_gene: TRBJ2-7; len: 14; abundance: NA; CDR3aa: ASSLEAGTVHYEQY
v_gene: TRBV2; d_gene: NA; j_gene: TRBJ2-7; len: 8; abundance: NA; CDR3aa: ASSYGVQY
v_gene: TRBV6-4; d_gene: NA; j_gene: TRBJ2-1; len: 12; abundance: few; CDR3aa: ASSEDSSYNEQF
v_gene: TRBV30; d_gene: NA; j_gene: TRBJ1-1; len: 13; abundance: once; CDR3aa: APAGVPFMNTEAF
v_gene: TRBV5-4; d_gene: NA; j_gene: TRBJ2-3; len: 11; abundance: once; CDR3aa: AYFGVSTDTQY
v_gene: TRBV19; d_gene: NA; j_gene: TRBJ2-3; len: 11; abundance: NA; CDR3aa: ASSVRDTDTQY
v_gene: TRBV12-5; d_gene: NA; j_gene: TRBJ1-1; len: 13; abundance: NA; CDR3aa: ASAPLWDTTTEAF
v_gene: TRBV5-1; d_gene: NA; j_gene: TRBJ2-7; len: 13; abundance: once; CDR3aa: ASSPLTTKKYEQY
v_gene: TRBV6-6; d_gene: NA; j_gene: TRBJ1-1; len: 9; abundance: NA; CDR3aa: ASSEIVEAF
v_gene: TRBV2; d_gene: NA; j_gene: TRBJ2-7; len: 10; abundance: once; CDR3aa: ASRQVSYEQY
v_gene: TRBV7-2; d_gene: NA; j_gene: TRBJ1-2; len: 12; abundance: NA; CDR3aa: ASSLAFRNYGYT